The 19 T cell receptor beta chains given below trace back to one sample, sequenced in a study of blood T cell repertoires in COVID-19. This table comes from immunoSEQ multiplex PCR, and its TCRdb copy is limited to in-frame clones, with some not included. The sample consists of approximately 440,000 clones, 90% of them appearing once. Sequenced input: PBMCs or T cells enriched from blood (not recorded which). These receptor sequences come from a man aged 18 to 30 who had recovered from COVID-19.

The rearrangement links TRBV3-1 (or the pseudogene TRBV3-2) to TRBJ1-4; 8 bases fit TRBD1. Germline assignment: CDR1 LGHDT and CDR2 YNNKEL (reference sequence). Trimming cost V 4 bases and J 4 bases; bases outside gene matches: 2. CDR3 size: 14 residues. The CDR3 loop is CASSRGTGNEKLFF. In DNA, the CDR3 is TGTGCCAGCAGCCGTGGGACAGGTAATGAAAAACTGTTTTTT.

V and J are TRBV2 and TRBJ1-6; the D is unclear. V lost 3 bases and J 9 bases, leaving 12 bases between the germline ends. Germline lookup yields CDR1 SNHLY and CDR2 FYNNEI. CDR3 length: 14 residues. The CDR3 spells CASSEPGMGSPLHF. The CDR3 nucleotides are TGTGCCAGCAGTGAGCCCGGGATGGGTTCACCCCTCCACTTT.

The rearrangement joins TRBV11-2 to TRBJ2-2, with a tentative D call TRBD2 (7 bases). The CDR3 sequence is 16 residues long. CDR1 is SGHAT and CDR2 is FQNNGV in the germline V gene. V shed 3 bases and J shed 1 base, with 12 bases lying between them. CDR3 bases: TGTGCCAGCAGCTTGGGAGGGGGAAAGAACACCGGGGAGCTGTTTTTT. This codes for CASSLGGGKNTGELFF.

The chain carries TRBV19 and TRBJ1-1, with 8 bases aligning to TRBD1. V shed 6 bases and J 6 bases; nucleotides not matched to a gene: 6. There are 13 residues in the CDR3. Germline CDR1 LNHDA, CDR2 SQIVND (reference sequence). CDR3 residues: CASSTGGISEAFF. The CDR3 DNA reads as TGTGCCAGTAGCACAGGGGGGATATCTGAAGCTTTCTTT.

The chain has TRBV6-6 and TRBJ1-3; no firm D call. CDR3 length equals 12 residues. Per germline, CDR1 MNHNY and CDR2 SVGAGI (reference sequence). Deletions cut 8 bases from V and 2 bases from J, with 7 bases between. The CDR3 sequence: CASADPGNTIYF. In DNA form, the CDR3 reads TGTGCCAGCGCAGATCCTGGAAACACCATATATTTT.

V and J are TRBV2 and TRBJ1-5; D might be TRBD1 (5 bases). CDR1 and CDR2 (germline): SNHLY, FYNNEI. V lost 2 bases and J 6 bases, leaving 14 bases between the germline ends. This CDR3 has 15 amino acids. This chain's CDR3 is CASSEQGRIGQPQHF. CDR3 DNA: TGTGCCAGCAGTGAACAGGGAAGGATTGGTCAGCCCCAGCATTTT.

The genes are TRBV7-3 and TRBJ2-3; 9 positions agree with TRBD2. V trimming: 1 base; J trimming: 6 bases; junction bases outside the gene matches: 5. The CDR3 length is 15 residues. The germline gives CDR1 SGHTA, CDR2 FQGTGA. DNA of the CDR3: TGTGCCAGCAGCTTAATAGGCGGGGGGGCCGATACGCAGTATTTT. Protein: CASSLIGGGADTQYF.

V and J are TRBV18 and TRBJ1-3; possibly TRBD1 for D (6 bases). V lost 3 bases and J lost 4, with 13 bases in between. The germline V gene has CDR1 KGHSH and CDR2 LQKENI. There are 15 residues in the CDR3. The CDR3 here is CASSPSWGRGNTIYF. DNA for the CDR3: TGTGCCAGCTCACCGTCGTGGGGGCGGGGAAACACCATATATTTT. The complete variable domain, with remaining parts taken from reference TRBV18 and TRBJ1-3, reads NAGVMQNPRHLVRRRGQEARLRCSPMKGHSHVYWYRQLPEEGLKFMVYLQKENIIDESGMPKERFSAEFPKEGPSILRIQQVVRGDSAAYFCASSPSWGRGNTIYFGEGSWLTVV.

CDR3 region: CAWSPDRTRAFF. The CDR3, as DNA: TGTGCCTGGAGTCCTGACAGGACGAGAGCTTTCTTT. The rearrangement links TRBV30 to TRBJ1-1, with a tentative D call TRBD1 (6 bases). The germline V gene encodes CDR1 GTSNPN and CDR2 SVGIG (reference sequence). The CDR3 has 12 amino acids. The V end lost 2 bases, the J end lost 10 bases, and 14 bases lay between the germline ends.

The chain links TRBV9 to TRBJ2-7; 7 positions agree with TRBD2. This CDR3 spans 13 amino acids. Germline-derived CDR1 and CDR2 are SGDLS and YYNGEE. V lost 3 bases to trimming and J lost 6 bases; unmatched junction nucleotides: 6. This CDR3 is CASSGGLVSEQYF. The CDR3 nucleotides read TGTGCCAGCAGCGGCGGACTAGTCTCCGAGCAGTACTTC.

This clone came up once. The chain couples TRBV2 to TRBJ1-2; 7 bases are shared with TRBD1. Germline V gene lookup returns CDR1 SNHLY and CDR2 FYNNEI. With V trimmed by 8 bases and J by 6 bases, 12 bases remained unmatched. This CDR3 has 14 residues. As DNA, the CDR3 is TGTGCCAGCGGGGCCGGGACAGATATTCATGGCTACACCTTC. The encoded protein is CASGAGTDIHGYTF.

This chain links TRBV29-1 with TRBJ1-5; 7 bases fit TRBD1. The CDR3 loop spans 14 amino acids. With 3 bases clipped from V and 1 base from J, the junction kept 3 bases outside the gene matches. Germline V gene sequence: CDR1 SQVTM, CDR2 ANQGSEA. DNA for the CDR3: TGCAGCGTTGAGACAGGGATGAGCAATCAGCCCCAGCATTTT. Its translation: CSVETGMSNQPQHF.

The chain joins TRBV28 to TRBJ1-5; D possibly corresponds to TRBD1 (6 bases). Trimming pared 6 bases from V and 0 bases from J, leaving 18 bases between. The CDR3 spans 17 residues. Germline V lookup: CDR1 MDHEN, CDR2 SYDVKM. For the CDR3, the DNA is TGTGCCAGCAGGATTTCACCCGGACAGTATAGCAATCAGCCCCAGCATTTT. It encodes CASRISPGQYSNQPQHF.

In its sample, this clone was seen many times. The rearrangement joins TRBV30 to TRBJ2-1, with TRBD2 matching over 10 bases. V lost 4 bases, J lost 2 bases, and 8 bases stayed unmatched. Germline CDR1 and CDR2: GTSNPN and SVGIG (reference sequence). This CDR3 contains 16 residues. The CDR3 nucleotides read TGTGCCTGGACGCTTAGCGGGAGGACCGCCTACAATGAGCAGTTCTTC. Its protein is CAWTLSGRTAYNEQFF. The full variable domain, completed using reference TRBV30 and TRBJ2-1, is SQTIHQWPATLVQPVGSPLSLECTVEGTSNPNLYWYRQAAGRGLQLLFYSVGIGQISSEVPQNLSASRPQDRQFILSSKKLLLSDSGFYLCAWTLSGRTAYNEQFFGPGTRLTVL.

The V gene is TRBV9, the J gene TRBJ2-2; D is ambiguous. This CDR3 comprises 14 residues. Per germline, CDR1 SGDLS and CDR2 YYNGEE. Trimming cost V 2 bases and J 1 base, with 6 bases left between them. The CDR3 reads CASSVRLNTGELFF. The CDR3 DNA reads TGTGCCAGCAGCGTGAGGCTGAACACCGGGGAGCTGTTTTTT.

The rearrangement uses TRBV28 and TRBJ1-2; 10 bases match TRBD1. Germline V lookup: CDR1 MDHEN, CDR2 SYDVKM. Trimming at V came to 4 bases and at J to 4 bases, leaving 3 bases not matched to a gene. This CDR3 contains 14 residues. The CDR3 DNA reads TGTGCCAGCAGTTCCGGGACAGGGGTCTATGGCTACACCTTC. It encodes CASSSGTGVYGYTF.

The J gene is TRBJ1-6, the V gene TRBV2, with D possibly matching TRBD1 (5 bases). Per germline, CDR1 SNHLY and CDR2 FYNNEI. V was pared by 7 bases and J by 7 bases, with 11 bases between. The CDR3 runs to 13 residues. The CDR3 DNA is TGTGCCAGCAACGTAGGGGTAAATTCACCCCTCCACTTT. Its protein product is CASNVGVNSPLHF.

The chain is built from TRBV29-1 and TRBJ1-1; D is uncertain. The CDR3 loop spans 14 amino acids. Trimming took off 6 bases at V and 4 bases at J, with 18 bases between the two ends. From germline, CDR1 is SQVTM and CDR2 ANQGSEA. The CDR3 protein is CSVTTRAGGTEAFF. CDR3 DNA: TGCAGCGTAACTACACGGGCTGGAGGCACTGAAGCTTTCTTT.

This clone was seen once. V usage is TRBV5-1 and J usage is TRBJ2-5; TRBD2 aligns across 11 bases. Germline CDR1 reads SGHRS; CDR2 reads YFSETQ. The trim removed 4 bases at V and 2 bases at J, leaving 7 bases unmatched. This CDR3 is 16 amino acids long. CDR3 residues: CASSNLAGGSQETQYF. DNA for the CDR3: TGCGCCAGCAGCAACTTAGCGGGAGGGAGTCAAGAGACCCAGTACTTC.